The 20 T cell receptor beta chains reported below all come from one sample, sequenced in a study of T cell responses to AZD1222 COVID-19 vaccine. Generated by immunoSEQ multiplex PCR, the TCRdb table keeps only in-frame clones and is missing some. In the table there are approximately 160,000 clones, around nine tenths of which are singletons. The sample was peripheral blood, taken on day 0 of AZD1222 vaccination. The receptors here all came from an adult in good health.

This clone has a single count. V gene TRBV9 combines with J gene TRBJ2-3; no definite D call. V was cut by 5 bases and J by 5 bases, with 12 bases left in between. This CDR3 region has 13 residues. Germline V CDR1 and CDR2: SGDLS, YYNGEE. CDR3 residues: CASSPSGVDTQYF. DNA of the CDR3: TGTGCCAGCAGTCCTTCAGGCGTAGATACGCAGTATTTT.

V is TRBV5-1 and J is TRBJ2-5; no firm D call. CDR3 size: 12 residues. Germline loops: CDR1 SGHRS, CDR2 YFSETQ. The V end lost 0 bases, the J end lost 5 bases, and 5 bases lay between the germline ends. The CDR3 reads CASSLAVETQYF. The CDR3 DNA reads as TGCGCCAGCAGCTTGGCCGTGGAGACCCAGTACTTC.

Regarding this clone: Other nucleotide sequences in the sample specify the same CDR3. The CDR3 is CASSDSLNTEAFF. The CDR3 DNA follows: TGTGCCAGTAGTGACAGCCTGAACACTGAAGCTTTCTTT. V and J are TRBV19 and TRBJ1-1; weak D call: TRBD1 (5 bases). The V and J ends lost 5 bases and 0 bases respectively, with 7 bases between them. CDR1 and CDR2 (germline): LNHDA, SQIVND (reference sequence). CDR3 length: 13 residues.

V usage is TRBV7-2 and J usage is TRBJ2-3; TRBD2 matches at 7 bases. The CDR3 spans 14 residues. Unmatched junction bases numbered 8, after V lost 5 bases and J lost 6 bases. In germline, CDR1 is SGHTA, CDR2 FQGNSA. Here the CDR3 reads CASSTSSGLDTQYF. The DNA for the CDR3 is TGTGCCAGCAGCACCTCTAGCGGCCTGGATACGCAGTATTTT.

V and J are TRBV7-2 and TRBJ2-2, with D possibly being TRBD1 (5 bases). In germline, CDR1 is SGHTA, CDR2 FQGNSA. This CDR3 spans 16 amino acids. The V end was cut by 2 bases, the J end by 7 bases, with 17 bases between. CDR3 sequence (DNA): TGTGCCAGCAGCTTACGCACACAGGCTCCCAGCGGGGAGCTGTTTTTT. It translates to CASSLRTQAPSGELFF.

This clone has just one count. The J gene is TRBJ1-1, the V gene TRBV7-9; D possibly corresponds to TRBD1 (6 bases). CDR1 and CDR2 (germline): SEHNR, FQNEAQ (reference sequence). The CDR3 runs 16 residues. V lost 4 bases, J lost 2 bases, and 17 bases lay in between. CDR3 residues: CASSSGVNRVNTEAFF. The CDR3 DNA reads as TGTGCCAGCAGCTCGGGGGTGAACAGGGTAAACACTGAAGCTTTCTTT.

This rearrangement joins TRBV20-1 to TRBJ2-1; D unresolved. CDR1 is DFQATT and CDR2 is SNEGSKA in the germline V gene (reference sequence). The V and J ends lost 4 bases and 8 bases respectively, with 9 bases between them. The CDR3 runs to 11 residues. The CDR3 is CSATLVDEQFF. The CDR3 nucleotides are TGCAGTGCTACACTGGTGGATGAGCAGTTCTTC.

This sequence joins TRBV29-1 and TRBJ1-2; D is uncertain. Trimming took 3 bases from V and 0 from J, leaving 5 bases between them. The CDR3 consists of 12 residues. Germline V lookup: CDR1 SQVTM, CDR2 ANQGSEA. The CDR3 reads CSVDSANYGYTF. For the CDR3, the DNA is TGCAGCGTTGACTCGGCTAACTATGGCTACACCTTC.

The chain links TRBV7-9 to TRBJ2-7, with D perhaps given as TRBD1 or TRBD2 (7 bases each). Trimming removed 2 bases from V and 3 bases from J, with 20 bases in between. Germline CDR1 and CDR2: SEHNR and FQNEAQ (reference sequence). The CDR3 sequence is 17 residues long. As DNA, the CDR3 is TGTGCCAGCAGCTTACCAGACAGGGAGGGGAACTACTACGAGCAGTACTTC. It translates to CASSLPDREGNYYEQYF.

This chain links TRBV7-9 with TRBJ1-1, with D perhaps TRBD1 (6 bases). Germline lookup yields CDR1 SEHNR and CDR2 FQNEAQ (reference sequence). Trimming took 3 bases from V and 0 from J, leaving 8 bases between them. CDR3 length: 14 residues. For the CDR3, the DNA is TGTGCCAGCAGCTTGACAGGCATGAACACTGAAGCTTTCTTT. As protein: CASSLTGMNTEAFF.

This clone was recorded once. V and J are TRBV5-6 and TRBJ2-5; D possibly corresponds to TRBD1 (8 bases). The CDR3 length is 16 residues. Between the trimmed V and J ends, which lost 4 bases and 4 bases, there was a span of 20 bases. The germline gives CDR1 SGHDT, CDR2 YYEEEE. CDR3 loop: CASSAGYRGGRETQYF. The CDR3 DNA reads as TGTGCCAGCAGCGCGGGCTACAGGGGGGGGCGAGAGACCCAGTACTTC.

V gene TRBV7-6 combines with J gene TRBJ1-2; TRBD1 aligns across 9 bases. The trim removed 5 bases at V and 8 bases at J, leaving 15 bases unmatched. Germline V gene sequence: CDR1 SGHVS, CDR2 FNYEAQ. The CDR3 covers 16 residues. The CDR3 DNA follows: TGTGCCAGCAGCCCCGAAACAGGGGGCTTCGTGAGGGGCTACACCTTC. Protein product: CASSPETGGFVRGYTF.

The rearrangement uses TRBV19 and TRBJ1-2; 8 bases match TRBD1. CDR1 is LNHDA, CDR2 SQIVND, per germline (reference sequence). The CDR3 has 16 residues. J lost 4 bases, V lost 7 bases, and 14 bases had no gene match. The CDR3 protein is CASTPGGATGAYGYTF. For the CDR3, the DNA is TGTGCCAGTACCCCCGGGGGAGCGACAGGGGCCTATGGCTACACCTTC.

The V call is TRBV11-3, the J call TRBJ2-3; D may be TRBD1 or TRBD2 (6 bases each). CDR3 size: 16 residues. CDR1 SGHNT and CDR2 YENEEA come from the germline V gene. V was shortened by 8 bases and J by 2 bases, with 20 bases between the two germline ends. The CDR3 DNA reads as TGTGCCAGCTCCTCGGGGGTGGGGGCTCACACAGATACGCAGTATTTT. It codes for CASSSGVGAHTDTQYF.

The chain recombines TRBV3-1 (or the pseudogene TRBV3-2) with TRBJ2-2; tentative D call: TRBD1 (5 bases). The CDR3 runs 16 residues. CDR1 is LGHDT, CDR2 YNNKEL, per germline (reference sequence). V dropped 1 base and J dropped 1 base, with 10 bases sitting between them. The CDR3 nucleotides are TGTGCCAGCAGCCAAGGGTGGCAGGGGAACACCGGGGAGCTGTTTTTT. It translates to CASSQGWQGNTGELFF.

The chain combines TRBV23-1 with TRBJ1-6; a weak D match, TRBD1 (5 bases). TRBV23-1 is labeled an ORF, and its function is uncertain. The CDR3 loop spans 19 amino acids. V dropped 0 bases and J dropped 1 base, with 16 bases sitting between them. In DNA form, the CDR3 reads TGCGCCAGCAGTCAATCGCTCCAGGGTGGGGGGTCCTATAATTCACCCCTCCACTTT. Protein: CASSQSLQGGGSYNSPLHF.

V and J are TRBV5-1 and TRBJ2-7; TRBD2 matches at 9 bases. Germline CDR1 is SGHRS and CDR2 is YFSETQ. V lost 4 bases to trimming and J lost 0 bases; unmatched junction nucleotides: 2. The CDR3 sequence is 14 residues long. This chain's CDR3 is CASSGSGGSYEQYF. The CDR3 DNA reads TGCGCCAGCAGCGGTAGCGGGGGCTCCTACGAGCAGTACTTC.

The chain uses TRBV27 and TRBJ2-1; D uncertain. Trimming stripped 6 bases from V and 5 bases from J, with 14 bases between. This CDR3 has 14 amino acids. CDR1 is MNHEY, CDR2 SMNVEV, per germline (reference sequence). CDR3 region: CASRPTTINNEQFF. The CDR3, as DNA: TGTGCCAGCAGGCCAACGACAATTAACAATGAGCAGTTCTTC.

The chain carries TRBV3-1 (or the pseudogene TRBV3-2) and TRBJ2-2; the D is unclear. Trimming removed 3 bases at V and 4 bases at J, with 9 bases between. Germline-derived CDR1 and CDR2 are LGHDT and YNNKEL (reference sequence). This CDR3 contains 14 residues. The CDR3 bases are TGTGCCAGCAGCCACTTCTCTGGCACCGGGGAGCTGTTTTTT. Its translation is CASSHFSGTGELFF.

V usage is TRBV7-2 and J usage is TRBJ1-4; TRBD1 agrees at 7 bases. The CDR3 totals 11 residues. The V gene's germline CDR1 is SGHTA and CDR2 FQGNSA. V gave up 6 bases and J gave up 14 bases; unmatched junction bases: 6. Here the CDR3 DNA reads TGTGCCAGCAGTCAGGGGGTTCGCCTGTTTTTT. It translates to CASSQGVRLFF. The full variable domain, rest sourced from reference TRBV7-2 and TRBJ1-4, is GAGVSQSPSNKVTEKGKDVELRCDPISGHTALYWYRQSLGQGLEFLIYFQGNSAPDKSGLPSDRFSAERTGGSVSTLTIQRTQQEDSAVYLCASSQGVRLFFGSGTQLSVL.